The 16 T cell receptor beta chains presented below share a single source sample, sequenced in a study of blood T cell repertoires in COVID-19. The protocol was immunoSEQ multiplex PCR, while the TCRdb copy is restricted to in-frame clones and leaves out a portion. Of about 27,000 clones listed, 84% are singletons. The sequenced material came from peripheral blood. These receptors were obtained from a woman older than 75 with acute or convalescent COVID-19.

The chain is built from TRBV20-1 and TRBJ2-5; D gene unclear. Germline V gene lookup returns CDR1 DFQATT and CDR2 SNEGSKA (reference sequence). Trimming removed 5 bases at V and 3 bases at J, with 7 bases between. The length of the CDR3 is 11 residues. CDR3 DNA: TGCAGTGCTGGCGGAGAAGAGACCCAGTACTTC. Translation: CSAGGEETQYF.

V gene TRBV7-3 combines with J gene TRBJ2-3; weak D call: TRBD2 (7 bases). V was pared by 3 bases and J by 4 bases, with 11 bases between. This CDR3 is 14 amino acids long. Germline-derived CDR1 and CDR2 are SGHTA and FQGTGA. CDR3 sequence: CASSFGGPPDTQYF. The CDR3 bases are TGTGCCAGCAGCTTCGGGGGGCCCCCAGATACGCAGTATTTT.

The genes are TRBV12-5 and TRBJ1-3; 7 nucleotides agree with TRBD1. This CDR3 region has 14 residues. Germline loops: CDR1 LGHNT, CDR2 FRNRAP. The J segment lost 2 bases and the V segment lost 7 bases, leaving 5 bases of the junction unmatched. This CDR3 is CASVRTGAGNTIYF. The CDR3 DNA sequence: TGTGCTAGTGTTCGGACAGGCGCTGGAAACACCATATATTTT.

CDR3 nucleotide sequence: TGCAGTGCTAGTGACTTATTGGGGGCCTGGGCCCTCCACTTT. Translating gives CSASDLLGAWALHF. This chain connects TRBV20-1 to TRBJ1-6; D is possibly TRBD1 (6 bases). The CDR3 consists of 14 residues. Trimming took 3 bases from V and 14 from J, leaving 20 bases between them. CDR1 and CDR2 (germline): DFQATT, SNEGSKA (reference sequence).

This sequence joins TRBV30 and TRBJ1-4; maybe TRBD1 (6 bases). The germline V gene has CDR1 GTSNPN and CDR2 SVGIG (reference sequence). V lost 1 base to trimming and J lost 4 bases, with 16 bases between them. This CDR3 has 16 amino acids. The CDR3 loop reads CAWSEQGLSFNEKLFF. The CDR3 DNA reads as TGTGCCTGGAGTGAACAGGGCCTTTCCTTTAATGAAAAACTGTTTTTT.

CDR3 protein: CASSLPGTGEGYEQYF. The CDR3 DNA reads TGTGCCAGCAGCTTACCCGGGACAGGGGAGGGGTACGAGCAGTACTTC. The chain uses TRBV7-2 and TRBJ2-7; TRBD1 aligns across 10 bases. The germline gives CDR1 SGHTA, CDR2 FQGNSA. V lost 2 bases, J lost 4 bases, and 8 bases stayed unmatched. There are 16 residues in the CDR3.

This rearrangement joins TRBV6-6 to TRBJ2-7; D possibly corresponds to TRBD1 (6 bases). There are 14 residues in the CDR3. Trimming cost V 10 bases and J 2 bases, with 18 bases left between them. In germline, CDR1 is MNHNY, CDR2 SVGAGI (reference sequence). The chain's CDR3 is CATLDSRFAYEQYF. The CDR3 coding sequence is TGTGCCACCTTGGACAGCCGGTTTGCCTACGAGCAGTACTTC.

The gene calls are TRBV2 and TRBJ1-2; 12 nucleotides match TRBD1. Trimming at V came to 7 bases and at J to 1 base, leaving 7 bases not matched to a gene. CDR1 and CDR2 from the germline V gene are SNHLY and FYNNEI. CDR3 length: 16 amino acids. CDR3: CASIRDRGRDNYGYTF. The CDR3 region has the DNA TGTGCCAGCATCCGGGACAGGGGGCGAGATAACTATGGCTACACCTTC.

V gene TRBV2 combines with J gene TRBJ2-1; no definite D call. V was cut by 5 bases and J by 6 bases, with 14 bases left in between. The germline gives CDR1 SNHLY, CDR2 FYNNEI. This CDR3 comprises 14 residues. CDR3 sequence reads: CASSTDQMGNEQFF. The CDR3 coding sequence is TGTGCCAGCAGTACAGATCAAATGGGCAATGAGCAGTTCTTC.

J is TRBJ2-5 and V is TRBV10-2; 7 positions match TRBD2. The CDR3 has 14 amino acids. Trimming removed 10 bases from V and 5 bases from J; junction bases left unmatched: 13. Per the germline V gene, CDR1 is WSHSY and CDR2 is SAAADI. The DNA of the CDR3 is TGCGCCATTGGACTAGAGGGGAGTGTGGAGACCCAGTACTTC. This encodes CAIGLEGSVETQYF.

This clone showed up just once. CDR3 sequence (DNA): TGTGCCAGCAGCTTAGATGGAGGGAGAGGATATGGCTACACCTTC. Amino acid sequence: CASSLDGGRGYGYTF. The chain is built from TRBV11-2 and TRBJ1-2; D remains unclear. CDR1 SGHAT and CDR2 FQNNGV come from the germline V gene. CDR3 length equals 15 residues. V was trimmed by 0 bases and J by 5 bases, leaving 13 bases between them. Together with reference TRBV11-2 and TRBJ1-2, the CDR3 gives the full variable domain: EAGVAQSPRYKIIEKRQSVAFWCNPISGHATLYWYQQILGQGPKLLIQFQNNGVVDDSQLPKDRFSAERLKGVDSTLKIQPAKLEDSAVYLCASSLDGGRGYGYTFGSGTRLTVV.

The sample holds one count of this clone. In nucleotides, the CDR3 is TGCAGCGCAATCCAGGGAGGGACGAACACCGGGGAGCTGTTTTTT. It specifies CSAIQGGTNTGELFF. The chain carries TRBV29-1 and TRBJ2-2; 7 bases match TRBD2. The CDR3 covers 15 residues. In germline, CDR1 is SQVTM, CDR2 ANQGSEA. V dropped 7 bases and J dropped 0; count of bases not matched to a gene: 8.

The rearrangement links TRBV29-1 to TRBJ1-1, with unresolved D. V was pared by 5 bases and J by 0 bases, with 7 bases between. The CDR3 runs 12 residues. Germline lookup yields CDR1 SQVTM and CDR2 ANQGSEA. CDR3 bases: TGCAGCGTTTCGGTGGTGAACACTGAAGCTTTCTTT. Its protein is CSVSVVNTEAFF.

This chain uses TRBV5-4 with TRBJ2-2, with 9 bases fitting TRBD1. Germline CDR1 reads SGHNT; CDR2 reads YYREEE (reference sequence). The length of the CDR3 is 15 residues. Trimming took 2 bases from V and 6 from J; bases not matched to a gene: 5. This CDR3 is CASSFWDRVAGELFF. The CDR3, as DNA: TGTGCCAGCAGCTTTTGGGACAGGGTAGCCGGGGAGCTGTTTTTT.

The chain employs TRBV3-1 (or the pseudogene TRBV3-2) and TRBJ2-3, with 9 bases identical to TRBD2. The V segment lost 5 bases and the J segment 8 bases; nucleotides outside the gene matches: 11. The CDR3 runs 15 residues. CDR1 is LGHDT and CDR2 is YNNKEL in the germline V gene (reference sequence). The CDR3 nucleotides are TGTGCCAGCAGCTCCCGACTAGCGGCTTCGGGTACGCAGTATTTT. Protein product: CASSSRLAASGTQYF.

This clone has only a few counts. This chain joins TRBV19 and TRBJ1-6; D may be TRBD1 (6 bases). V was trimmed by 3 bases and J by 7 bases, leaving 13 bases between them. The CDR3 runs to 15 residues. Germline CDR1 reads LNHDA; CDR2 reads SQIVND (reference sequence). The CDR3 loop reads CASSILQGRNSPLHF. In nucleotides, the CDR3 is TGTGCCAGTAGTATCCTGCAGGGGCGAAATTCACCCCTCCACTTT.